The 9 T cell receptor beta chains below all came from one sample that was sequenced in a study of T cell repertoires in cytomegalovirus infection. MiXCR, run by TCRdb on the reads, gives a single entry per CDR3 protein. The data contain some 220,000 distinct CDR3 sequences, around 6.6% of them seen just once; the ten biggest clones take up roughly 6.5%. The sequencing input was PBMCs. Receptor source: a human donor in good health (CMV status not recorded). Some clones in this sample may be carry-over from other donors' samples.

Ten or more counts support this clonotype. V is TRBV29-1 and J is TRBJ1-5; tentative D call: TRBD1 (6 bases). V gave up 5 bases and J gave up 0 bases, with 8 bases separating them. CDR3 size: 13 residues. CDR1 is SQVTM, CDR2 ANQGSEA, per germline. This chain's CDR3 is CSVRTDSNQPQHF. The CDR3 nucleotides read TGCAGCGTTCGGACAGATAGCAATCAGCCCCAGCATTTT. The complete variable domain, with remaining parts taken from reference TRBV29-1 and TRBJ1-5, reads SAVISQKPSRDICQRGTSLTIQCQVDSQVTMMFWYRQQPGQSLTLIATANQGSEATYESGFVIDKFPISRPNLTFSTLTVSNMSPEDSSIYLCSVRTDSNQPQHFGDGTRLSIL.

The table lists this clonotype with many counts. V and J are TRBV6-2 or TRBV6-3 and TRBJ2-5, with D perhaps being TRBD1 or TRBD2 (5 bases each). V was shortened by 2 bases and J by 0 bases, with 19 bases between the two germline ends. From germline, CDR1 is MNHEY and CDR2 SVGEGT. This CDR3 has 18 amino acids. Here the CDR3 reads CASSYPPPGPKYQETQYF. DNA for the CDR3: TGTGCCAGCAGTTACCCGCCCCCGGGACCCAAGTACCAAGAGACCCAGTACTTC.

This clonotype has a count of ten or more. The chain employs TRBV7-2 and TRBJ1-1; D gene unclear. There are 14 residues in the CDR3. V gave up 7 bases and J gave up 6 bases, with 18 bases separating them. The V gene's germline CDR1 is SGHTA and CDR2 FQGNSA. The CDR3 protein is CASTPGGGPAEAFF. The CDR3 region has the DNA TGTGCCAGCACCCCGGGAGGAGGCCCCGCTGAAGCTTTCTTT.

This clonotype has ten or more counts. The V gene is TRBV7-2, the J gene TRBJ2-5, with D uncertain. Trimming shortened V by 5 bases and J by 5 bases, and 15 bases separated the two germline ends. Germline loops: CDR1 SGHTA, CDR2 FQGNSA. CDR3 length: 14 amino acids. CDR3 DNA: TGTGCCAGCAGCGACCCCCAGCCGGGTGAGACCCAGTACTTC. Translated, it gives CASSDPQPGETQYF.

The CDR3 spells CSARDEGWGENEQFF. The DNA for the CDR3 is TGCAGTGCTAGAGACGAGGGTTGGGGTGAGAATGAGCAGTTCTTC. This chain connects TRBV20-1 to TRBJ2-1, with D maybe TRBD2 (5 bases). This CDR3 has 15 amino acids. CDR1 DFQATT and CDR2 SNEGSKA come from the germline V gene (reference sequence). The V gene lost 0 bases and the J gene lost 7 bases, with 16 bases spanning the gap.

In its sample, this clonotype was seen many times. The chain carries TRBV7-8 and TRBJ1-4; no clear D gene. Germline V gene sequence: CDR1 SGHVS, CDR2 FQNEAQ. The CDR3 is 14 residues long. V gave up 2 bases and J gave up 0 bases, with 4 bases separating them. The CDR3: CASSLQATNEKLFF. The CDR3 nucleotides read TGTGCCAGCAGCTTACAAGCAACTAATGAAAAACTGTTTTTT.

V usage is TRBV12-3 or TRBV12-4 and J usage is TRBJ1-5; a weak D match, TRBD1 (5 bases). This CDR3 spans 15 amino acids. V was cut by 6 bases and J by 1 base, with 13 bases left in between. Written as DNA, the CDR3 is TGTGCCAGCAGCTCTGCGGGACTGAGCAATCAGCCCCAGCATTTT. The encoded protein is CASSSAGLSNQPQHF.

This clonotype came up many times. This chain links TRBV7-8 with TRBJ2-4, with 12 bases fitting TRBD2. This CDR3 comprises 19 residues. V shed 5 bases, J shed 0 bases, and the junction held 11 bases outside the gene matches. Per germline, CDR1 SGHVS and CDR2 FQNEAQ. The CDR3 nucleotides read TGTGCCAGCAGCCCAAGGACTAGCGGGGCTGTTATAGCCAAAAACATTCAGTACTTC. Protein: CASSPRTSGAVIAKNIQYF.

At least ten counts were recorded for this clonotype. The chain employs TRBV12-3 or TRBV12-4 and TRBJ1-5; D call uncertain. The CDR3 length is 12 residues. Between the trimmed V and J ends, which lost 7 bases and 7 bases, there was a span of 11 bases. CDR3 in DNA: TGTGCCAGCACCGGGGAAGGGCAGCCCCAGCATTTT. It codes for CASTGEGQPQHF.